The TCR beta chain described here comes from a study of blood T cells in healthy people across ages. Study-level information: Capture by template switching was about one barcoded beta molecule per two T cells.

Study results and limitations: Among long-lived donors, naive CD4+ cells were more numerous and diversity higher than in aged donors.

Donors gave roughly 10 milliliters of peripheral blood apiece. A J-beta primer mix and a sample-barcoded 5' primer were used in a second PCR of about 7 to 12 cycles. All cDNA molecules were each tagged by a template-switch adaptor with 12 random nucleotides. MiXCR, run by TCRdb on the 5' RACE reads, gives a single entry per CDR3 protein. This table has about a million distinct CDR3 sequences, more than 30% appearing once. Germline V CDR1 and CDR2: SGHVS, FNYEAQ. This CDR3 spans 15 amino acids. The ends were cut back, 4 bases at V and 4 bases at J, with 14 bases in the middle. This clonotype came up many times. No antigen is known for it.

Sequencing was performed on blood. This sequence originates from a man aged 18 to 29 in good health. This chain connects TRBV7-6 to TRBJ2-1; weak D call: TRBD2 (6 bases). CDR3 in DNA: TGTGCCAGCAGCTCGGCGGGAAGGGGATACAATGAGCAGTTCTTC. It is translated as CASSSAGRGYNEQFF.